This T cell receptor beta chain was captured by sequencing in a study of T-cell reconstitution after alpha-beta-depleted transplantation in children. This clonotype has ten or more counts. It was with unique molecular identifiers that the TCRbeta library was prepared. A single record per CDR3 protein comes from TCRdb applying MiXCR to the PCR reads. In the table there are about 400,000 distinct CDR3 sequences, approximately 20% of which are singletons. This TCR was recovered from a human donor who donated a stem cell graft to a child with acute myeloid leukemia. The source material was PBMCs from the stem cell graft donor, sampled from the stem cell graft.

The CDR3 loop reads CSVEAQGAGEQFF. The DNA for the CDR3 is TGCAGCGTTGAGGCCCAGGGGGCCGGTGAGCAGTTCTTC. The chain couples TRBV29-1 to TRBJ2-1; 8 bases map to TRBD1. Germline trimming cut 3 bases from V and 9 bases from J; bases unmatched to any gene: 7. CDR1 is SQVTM and CDR2 is ANQGSEA in the germline V gene. CDR3 size: 13 residues.